These T cell receptor beta chains were read from a single sample in a study of regulatory T cells. The data were produced by immunoSEQ multiplex PCR, yet TCRdb's version contains in-frame clones alone and is incomplete. The top ten hold about 1.4% of the sample, which has around 32,000 clones, approximately 90% seen once. The specimen was conventional CD4+ T cells sorted from blood. The source of these receptors is a person aged 18 to 30 with CD3G deficiency. Each CDR3 is given with its conserved first and last residue. A D gene is named only where the DNA matches it firmly. For some rows the clone size is stated as once, few or many, or as a class when expanded; others skip it.

12	TRBJ2-3	TRBV2	-	-	TGTGCCAGCAGTGAAGATCGGGGTACGCAGTATTTT	CASSEDRGTQYF
15	TRBJ2-1	TRBV7-9	-	TRBD2	TGTGCCAGCAGCTTAGGGCTAGCGGGACACAATGAGCAGTTCTTC	CASSLGLAGHNEQFF
17	TRBJ1-4	TRBV10-3	-	TRBD1	TGTGCCATCAGTGAGTCCCAAATCCGGGACAGGGAGAGAAAACTGTTTTTT	CAISESQIRDRERKLFF
15	TRBJ2-1	TRBV5-1	-	TRBD2	TGCGCCAGCAGCCCCGGACTAGCTCGATACAATGAGCAGTTCTTC	CASSPGLARYNEQFF
15	TRBJ2-5	TRBV11-2	once	-	TGTGCCAGCAGCTTCGGGTTCAGGGTCGGGGAGACCCAGTACTTC	CASSFGFRVGETQYF
13	TRBJ1-5	TRBV7-3	-	-	TGTGCCAGCAGCTTAGCTGGAGGTCAGCCCCAGCATTTT	CASSLAGGQPQHF
16	TRBJ2-5	TRBV7-9	-	TRBD1	TGTGCCAGCAGCTCCCCCGACAGGGAATCGCAAGAGACCCAGTACTTC	CASSSPDRESQETQYF
13	TRBJ2-7	TRBV2	-	-	TGTGCCAGCAGTGTCTCCAGGGGAGGCGAGCAGTACTTC	CASSVSRGGEQYF
15	TRBJ2-5	TRBV7-9	-	-	TGTGCCAGCAGCTTAGGTTCAGGCCGGAGGGAGACCCAGTACTTC	CASSLGSGRRETQYF
18	TRBJ2-1	TRBV28	-	TRBD2	TGTGCCAGCAGTTTTCTAGCGGGAGGGCGGAGCTCCTACAATGAGCAGTTCTTC	CASSFLAGGRSSYNEQFF
14	TRBJ1-2	TRBV19	-	-	TGTGCCAGTAGTCCTAACAGGAGAAACTATGGCTACACCTTC	CASSPNRRNYGYTF
15	TRBJ1-2	TRBV6-1	-	TRBD1	TGTGCCAGCAGCCGAGCCGGACAGGGGAGCAATGGCTACACCTTC	CASSRAGQGSNGYTF
16	TRBJ2-5	TRBV5-1	once	TRBD1	TGCGCCAGCAGCTTGGCCTTAGGGGGCTCAGGAGAGACCCAGTACTTC	CASSLALGGSGETQYF
14	TRBJ2-4	TRBV7-9	-	-	TGTGCCAGCAGCTTCAGACAGGCCCTTGACATTCAGTACTTC	CASSFRQALDIQYF
17	TRBJ1-6	TRBV7-9	-	-	TGTGCCAGCAGCTCCCTCGCCCCGGGACGTCAATCTAGGGCCCTCCACTTT	CASSSLAPGRQSRALHF
15	TRBJ1-1	TRBV5-1	once	-	TGCGCCAGCAGCTTGGGCCCAGCGGGGGGCACTGAAGCTTTCTTT	CASSLGPAGGTEAFF
18	TRBJ2-1	TRBV7-8	-	TRBD2	TGTGCCAGCAGCTTCGGGACTAGCGGGAGGACCTCCAGCAATGAGCAGTTCTTC	CASSFGTSGRTSSNEQFF